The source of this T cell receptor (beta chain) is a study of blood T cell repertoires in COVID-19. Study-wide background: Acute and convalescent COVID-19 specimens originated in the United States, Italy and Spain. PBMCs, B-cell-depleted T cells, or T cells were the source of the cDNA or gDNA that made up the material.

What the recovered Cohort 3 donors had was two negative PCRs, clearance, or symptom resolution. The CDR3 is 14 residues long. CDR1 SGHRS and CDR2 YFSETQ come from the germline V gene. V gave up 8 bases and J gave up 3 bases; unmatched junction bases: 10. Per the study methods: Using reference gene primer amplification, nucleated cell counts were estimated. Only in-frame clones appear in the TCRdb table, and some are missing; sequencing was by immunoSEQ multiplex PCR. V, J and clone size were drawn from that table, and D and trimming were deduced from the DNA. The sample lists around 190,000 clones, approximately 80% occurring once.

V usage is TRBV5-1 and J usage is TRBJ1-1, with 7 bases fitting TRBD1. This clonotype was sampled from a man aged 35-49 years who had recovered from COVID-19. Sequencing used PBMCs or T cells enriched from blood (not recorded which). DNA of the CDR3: TGCGCCAGTAGACAGGGACGTGAGCACACTGAAGCTTTCTTT. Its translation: CASRQGREHTEAFF.